Presented here are 10 T cell receptor beta chains from one specimen sequenced in a study of OX40 agonist ivuxolimab in advanced cancers. TCRdb keeps only in-frame clones here, not all; method: immunoSEQ multiplex PCR. The sample lists tens of thousands of clones; 70% to 80% were seen once. Sequenced here: CD4+ or CD8+ T cells sorted from blood, sampled in a trial of the OX40 agonist ivuxolimab. These receptors came from an adult with an advanced solid tumor such as melanoma, head and neck, liver or kidney cancer.

The chain combines TRBV18 with TRBJ1-2; the D is unclear. There are 14 residues in the CDR3. Germline lookup yields CDR1 KGHSH and CDR2 LQKENI. Trimming shortened V by 6 bases and J by 4 bases, and 15 bases separated the two germline ends. The CDR3 DNA follows: TGTGCCAGCTCCTCGGGCCCAGTCCTCTATGGCTACACCTTC. This gives the protein CASSSGPVLYGYTF.

The V gene is TRBV2, the J gene TRBJ2-5, with TRBD2 as a possible D gene (5 bases). The CDR3 consists of 13 residues. The germline gives CDR1 SNHLY, CDR2 FYNNEI. Trimming took off 4 bases at V and 1 base at J, with 7 bases between the two ends. DNA for the CDR3: TGTGCCAGCAGTGGGGAGTTCCAAGAGACCCAGTACTTC. Residues: CASSGEFQETQYF.

The chain links TRBV6-6 to TRBJ1-5, with 7 bases aligning to TRBD1. CDR1 MNHNY and CDR2 SVGAGI come from the germline V gene (reference sequence). Losses at the gene ends were 6 bases for V and 4 bases for J; bases not matched to a gene: 9. The CDR3 totals 15 residues. The CDR3 region is CASSLTGRANQPQHF. CDR3 nucleotides: TGTGCCAGCAGCCTGACAGGGAGGGCTAATCAGCCCCAGCATTTT.

The chain combines TRBV5-1 with TRBJ2-7, with D tentatively TRBD1 (5 bases). This CDR3 contains 14 residues. The germline V and J ends were trimmed by 3 bases and 2 bases, with 12 bases remaining between them. Germline assignment: CDR1 SGHRS and CDR2 YFSETQ. Here the CDR3 DNA reads TGCGCCAGCAGCTCGGACATCCTACCCTACGAGCAGTACTTC. Translating gives CASSSDILPYEQYF.

In its sample, this clone was seen once. The chain employs TRBV7-3 and TRBJ2-5, with 10 bases fitting TRBD1. Germline CDR1 reads SGHTA; CDR2 reads FQGTGA. CDR3 size: 15 residues. V dropped 4 bases and J dropped 2; count of bases not matched to a gene: 4. For the CDR3, the DNA is TGTGCCAGCAGCTCCCCGGACAGGGGGCAAGAGACCCAGTACTTC. It translates to CASSSPDRGQETQYF. Using reference TRBV7-3 and TRBJ2-5 for the parts outside the CDR3, the full variable domain is GAGVSQTPSNKVTEKGKYVELRCDPISGHTALYWYRQSLGQGPEFLIYFQGTGAADDSGLPNDRFFAVRPEGSVSTLKIQRTERGDSAVYLCASSSPDRGQETQYFGPGTRLLVL.

V and J are TRBV27 and TRBJ2-4; 7 bases line up with TRBD1. V gave up 2 bases and J gave up 0 bases; unmatched junction bases: 4. The CDR3 extends over 16 amino acids. The germline CDR1 and CDR2 sequences are MNHEY and SMNVEV (reference sequence). CDR3 sequence (DNA): TGTGCCAGCAGTTTAAGGGGGCCCTTAGCCAAAAACATTCAGTACTTC. It is translated as CASSLRGPLAKNIQYF.

The genes are TRBV29-1 and TRBJ1-4; 9 nucleotides line up with TRBD1. The germline V gene encodes CDR1 SQVTM and CDR2 ANQGSEA. There are 14 residues in the CDR3. The J segment lost 7 bases and the V segment lost 6 bases, leaving 9 bases of the junction unmatched. CDR3 residues: CSVEEQGAGEKLFF. Here the CDR3 DNA reads TGCAGCGTCGAGGAACAGGGGGCCGGTGAAAAACTGTTTTTT.

This clone has just one count. The gene calls are TRBV7-8 and TRBJ1-1; D is ambiguous. The CDR3 runs 15 residues. Trimming removed 0 bases at V and 0 bases at J, with 8 bases between. The germline V gene has CDR1 SGHVS and CDR2 FQNEAQ. The CDR3 sequence is CASSLAEELNTEAFF. DNA for the CDR3: TGTGCCAGCAGCTTAGCGGAGGAATTGAACACTGAAGCTTTCTTT.

The V call is TRBV9, the J call TRBJ2-1, with TRBD2 identical over 14 bases. Germline CDR1 is SGDLS and CDR2 is YYNGEE. V was clipped by 5 bases and J by 9 bases; unmatched bases: 13. The length of the CDR3 is 17 residues. The CDR3 nucleotides read TGTGCCAGCAGGGGACTAGCGGGAGTTTCCCCTTACGGTGAGCAGTTCTTC. Translated: CASRGLAGVSPYGEQFF.

J is TRBJ2-1 and V is TRBV7-2; 10 bases are a match to TRBD2. V gave up 5 bases and J gave up 4 bases; unmatched junction bases: 5. Germline lookup yields CDR1 SGHTA and CDR2 FQGNSA. This CDR3 contains 15 residues. CDR3 nucleotide sequence: TGTGCCAGCAGCCCCCTAGCGGGAGAATACAATGAGCAGTTCTTC. Translation gives CASSPLAGEYNEQFF. The full variable domain, rest sourced from reference TRBV7-2 and TRBJ2-1, is GAGVSQSPSNKVTEKGKDVELRCDPISGHTALYWYRQSLGQGLEFLIYFQGNSAPDKSGLPSDRFSAERTGGSVSTLTIQRTQQEDSAVYLCASSPLAGEYNEQFFGPGTRLTVL.